A single sample is the source of the 5 T cell receptor beta chains below, sequenced in a study of T cell clonotyping in hematopoietic cell transplantation. The data were produced by immunoSEQ multiplex PCR, yet TCRdb's version contains in-frame clones alone and is incomplete. Of 10,000 or so clones listed, about 97% are singletons. Here the sequenced sample was peripheral blood mononuclear cells, taken 100 days after allogeneic stem cell transplant. The receptors stem from a male patient between 55 and 70 years old who had an allogeneic stem cell transplant from a related donor, so the T cells may come from the graft donor. Some clones in this sample may be carry-over from other donors' samples.

The chain has TRBV21-1 and TRBJ1-6. TRBV21-1 is assigned pseudogene status. The CDR3 totals 17 residues. The CDR3 here is CASCGGRSSSYNSPLHF. The CDR3, as DNA: TGTGCCTCCTGCGGGGGCAGATCGAGCTCCTATAATTCACCCCTCCACTTT.

As DNA, the CDR3 is TGTGCCAGCAGGAGATTTGAAGGAGGAAACACCATATATTTT. It codes for CASRRFEGGNTIYF. The chain recombines TRBV6-1 with TRBJ1-3; the D is unclear. The CDR3 runs to 14 residues. V was trimmed by 6 bases and J by 4 bases, leaving 13 bases between them. Germline V gene sequence: CDR1 MNHNS, CDR2 SASEGT.

The rearrangement uses TRBV29-1 and TRBJ1-1; no reliable D call. Germline assignment: CDR1 SQVTM and CDR2 ANQGSEA. Trimming shortened V by 4 bases and J by 4 bases, and 10 bases separated the two germline ends. This CDR3 is built from 12 residues. The CDR3 bases are TGCAGCGTTGTGCGGGGTCCCACTGAAGCTTTCTTT. Residues: CSVVRGPTEAFF.

The V call is TRBV4-1, the J call TRBJ1-3; D remains unclear. Germline V gene data show CDR1 as MGHRA and CDR2 as YSYEKL. The CDR3 has 15 residues. V lost 2 bases and J lost 4, with 12 bases in between. CDR3 DNA: TGCGCCAGCAGCCAAAGTGTCCTGGGAGGAAACACCATATATTTT. This translates into CASSQSVLGGNTIYF.

V gene TRBV5-4 combines with J gene TRBJ2-5, with D possibly being TRBD1 (5 bases). The CDR3 spans 14 residues. Per germline, CDR1 SGHNT and CDR2 YYREEE (reference sequence). Trimming shortened V by 0 bases and J by 5 bases, and 11 bases separated the two germline ends. The CDR3 DNA reads TGTGCCAGCAGCTTGGACCAGGGATTCGAGACCCAGTACTTC. Translation gives CASSLDQGFETQYF.